The clone carrying this T cell receptor beta chain was seen a handful of times. The data are from a study of blood T cell repertoires in COVID-19. Study background: From T cells, B-cell-depleted T cells, or PBMCs came the material, which was cDNA or gDNA.

Germline V lookup: CDR1 SGDLS, CDR2 YYNGEE. The CDR3 is made up of 15 amino acids. The ends lost 2 bases at V and 2 bases at J; junction bases unmatched: 3. Methods used by the authors: Amplification from reference gene primers served as the basis for estimated nucleated cell counts. Assay: immunoSEQ multiplex PCR; the TCRdb copy retains only in-frame clones and omits some. V, J and clone size derive from that table, while D and trimming were established from the DNA sequence. The sample has 90,000 to 140,000 clones, 82% seen once. Sequenced: peripheral blood. The TCR sequence derives from a woman of 80 years or more with acute or convalescent COVID-19. V usage is TRBV9 and J usage is TRBJ2-1; TRBD1 matches at 8 bases. CDR3 DNA sequence: TGTGCCAGCAGCGTGGAGGACAGGGCCTACAATGAGCAGTTCTTC. Encoded protein: CASSVEDRAYNEQFF.